These 5 T cell receptor beta chains were sequenced from one sample in a study of shared clonotypes between healthy human individuals. Using immunoSEQ multiplex PCR, the repertoire was profiled, and TCRdb retains in-frame clones only, with some absent. The sample holds hundreds of thousands of clones, approximately 71% seen once. Sample: PBMCs. The receptors were gathered from a woman aged 40 to 50 in good health. Some clones in this sample may be carry-over from other donors' samples.

This clone was detected ten times or more. This chain joins TRBV9 and TRBJ1-6, with D possibly TRBD1 on 5 matching bases. Germline V gene sequence: CDR1 SGDLS, CDR2 YYNGEE. This CDR3 contains 16 residues. The V and J ends lost 1 base and 10 bases respectively, with 18 bases between them. The DNA for the CDR3 is TGTGCCAGCAGCGTACAACCTGATGGGGGTGGATCACCCCTCCACTTT. Protein: CASSVQPDGGGSPLHF. Full variable domain (outside the CDR3, taken from reference TRBV9 and TRBJ1-6): DSGVTQTPKHLITATGQRVTLRCSPRSGDLSVYWYQQSLDQGLQFLIQYYNGEERAKGNILERFSAQQFPDLHSELNLSSLELGDSALYFCASSVQPDGGGSPLHFGNGTRLTVT.

V gene TRBV19 combines with J gene TRBJ2-1; D might be TRBD1 (5 bases). V lost 5 bases, J lost 0 bases, and 11 bases lay in between. The CDR3 loop spans 15 amino acids. Germline assignment: CDR1 LNHDA and CDR2 SQIVND (reference sequence). CDR3 nucleotides: TGTGCCAGTAGTCTTAGGGGTGACTCCTACAATGAGCAGTTCTTC. It encodes CASSLRGDSYNEQFF.

CDR3 DNA: TGTGCCAGCAACCTAGACAGGATCTACGAGCAGTACTTC. Encoded protein: CASNLDRIYEQYF. The V call is TRBV6-1, the J call TRBJ2-5; tentatively, D is TRBD1 (6 bases). The DNA end is a closer match to TRBJ2-7, so the J assignment may be wrong. The CDR3 sequence is 13 residues long. CDR1 and CDR2 (germline): MNHNS, SASEGT.

The chain links TRBV4-1 to TRBJ2-5; 10 bases align to TRBD1. The J call may be faulty, since TRBJ2-7 better matches the DNA end. Germline CDR1 MGHRA, CDR2 YSYEKL. This CDR3 comprises 16 residues. The CDR3 sequence: CASALHGGTGVYEQYF. CDR3 nucleotides: TGCGCCAGCGCCCTGCACGGTGGGACAGGGGTCTACGAGCAGTACTTC.

The rearrangement links TRBV4-2 to TRBJ1-2, with 9 bases identical to TRBD1. The CDR3 consists of 17 residues. V lost 1 base and J lost 10; bases outside the gene matches: 16. Germline loops: CDR1 LGHNA, CDR2 YNFKEQ. CDR3 sequence (DNA): TGTGCCAGCAGCCAAGTAGGGAGCCGGGACAGGGAGTCGGTCTACACCTTC. Its translation: CASSQVGSRDRESVYTF.